This T cell receptor beta chain was obtained from a study of blood T cell repertoires in COVID-19. Participants were aged about 18 to 90 years, lived in over 20 US areas, and enrolled virtually. Those designated as exposed participants met a COVID-19 case within 2 weeks before study entry. The CDR3 loop spans 15 amino acids. V was pared by 1 base and J by 4 bases, with 1 base of the junction left unmatched. CDR1 MNHEY and CDR2 SVGAGI come from the germline V gene. Only in-frame clones appear in the TCRdb table, and some are missing; sequencing was by immunoSEQ multiplex PCR. The data show about 150,000 clones, around four fifths seen once.

This chain connects TRBV6-5 to TRBJ1-5, with TRBD1 matching over 10 bases. The receptor was isolated from an older man who had been exposed to COVID-19. Sequenced input: PBMCs or T cells enriched from blood (not recorded which). The CDR3 region has the DNA TGTGCCAGCAGTTACTGGGGACAGGGGAATCAGCCCCAGCATTTT. Encoded protein: CASSYWGQGNQPQHF.